This entry describes one T cell receptor (beta chain). Its cognate antigen is unknown. Germline CDR1 WSHSY, CDR2 SAAADI. Trimming cost V 6 bases and J 8 bases; bases outside gene matches: 5. The CDR3 length is 13 residues. This sample is drawn from a study of spatial heterogeneity in lung cancer. Study-wide background: For tumor regions, TCR transcript counts showed a strong correlation with a T cell module score derived from matched bulk RNA-seq.

Study-level points and caveats: Intratumoral expanded alpha and beta TCR counts were found to track tumor mutation counts.

Described time point: sample taken at primary tumor resection. Whole RNA from tumor, nontumor lung or frozen PBMC was sequenced unsorted. Every TCR cDNA molecule bore a unique molecular identifier. TCRdb redid the calling of the 5' RACE reads with MiXCR, one entry per CDR3 protein. Of a few thousand distinct CDR3 sequences listed, around 8% are singletons. The chain couples TRBV10-2 to TRBJ2-4; 9 positions match TRBD1. This specimen consisted of lung tumor tissue, obtained at surgery. The sequence derives from a male donor with early-stage non-small cell lung cancer. As DNA, the CDR3 is TGCGCCAGCAGGGGACAGGGCGGGGACATTCAGTACTTC. Translation: CASRGQGGDIQYF.